A selection of T cell receptor beta chains follows, all from one sample in a study of CD8+ T cells in alopecia areata. Data came from immunoSEQ multiplex PCR; TCRdb stores just in-frame clones and leaves some out. The table records about 120,000 clones, less than 80% of them present only once. Sequencing used CD4+ T cells sorted from blood. Source of these receptors: a human donor in good health. Each CDR3 is given with its conserved first and last residue. The D gene is left open where the match is weak. Not every row has a clone size; where given, it reads once, few, many or a size class.

V	size	D	J	DNA	CDR3
TRBV7-9	few	-	TRBJ1-5	TGTGCCAGCTCTCAGGGGTTGGAGGGTCAGCCCCAGCATTTT	CASSQGLEGQPQHF
TRBV6-6	-	-	TRBJ2-6	TGTGCCAGCGTCGGTGTAGCTTACTCTGGGGCCAACGTCCTGACTTTC	CASVGVAYSGANVLTF
TRBV18	-	TRBD1	TRBJ1-2	TGTGCCAGCTCACTCGACAGGGAGACTTACTATGGCTACACCTTC	CASSLDRETYYGYTF
TRBV5-1	once	-	TRBJ1-3	TGCGCCAGCAGCTTGGGACAGTTAGATGGAAACACCATATATTTT	CASSLGQLDGNTIYF
TRBV10-3	-	-	TRBJ2-5	TGTGCCATCAGGCCGGGACTTGAGGAGACCCAGTACTTC	CAIRPGLEETQYF
TRBV10-2	-	-	TRBJ1-1	TGCGCCAGCAGGGATGAAGGGGCCGCTTTCTTT	CASRDEGAAFF
TRBV7-9	-	-	TRBJ1-5	TGTGCCAGCAGCTTAGGAGACAGCGGACAGCCCCAGCATTTT	CASSLGDSGQPQHF
TRBV6-6	-	-	TRBJ1-2	TGTGCCAGCAGCGAGGCGGGCTATGGCTACACCTTC	CASSEAGYGYTF
TRBV6-1	once	-	TRBJ2-7	TGTGCCGCCCTAATAGGCGGAAACTCCTACGAGCAGTACTTC	CAALIGGNSYEQYF
TRBV4-1	-	-	TRBJ2-7	TGCGCCAGCAGCCCCGGTGTAGTCGCTTCCTACGAGCAGTACTTC	CASSPGVVASYEQYF
TRBV29-1	once	TRBD1	TRBJ2-5	TGCAGCGTTGATTTCGTGGCAGGGGGTAGGACCCAGTACTTC	CSVDFVAGGRTQYF
TRBV2	few	-	TRBJ2-2	TGTGCCAGCAGTGATTCTTGGCTGCGGAACACCGGGGAGCTGTTTTTT	CASSDSWLRNTGELFF
TRBV6-5	-	-	TRBJ2-2	TGTGCCAGCAGTGTCAACAGGGATCCCGGGGAGCTGTTTTTT	CASSVNRDPGELFF
TRBV27	-	-	TRBJ1-2	TGTGCCAGCAGTTTATCGAGGGTATCCTATGGCTACACCTTC	CASSLSRVSYGYTF
TRBV5-1	-	-	TRBJ1-6	TGCGCCAGCCGGGACACTTATTCACCCCTCCACTTT	CASRDTYSPLHF
TRBV11-2	few	-	TRBJ2-7	TGTGCCAGCGGGGAGAGGTACGAGCAGTACTTC	CASGERYEQYF
TRBV4-1	-	TRBD1	TRBJ2-2	TGCGCCAGCAGCCAGCGCCCGACAGGGGCCGGGGAGCTGTTTTTT	CASSQRPTGAGELFF
TRBV5-1	once	-	TRBJ1-2	TGCGCCAGCAGACCGGGAGGCGGATATGGCTACACCTTC	CASRPGGGYGYTF
TRBV30	-	-	TRBJ2-7	TGTGCCTGGAGTGTACGGTCGTTTAACGAGCAGTACTTC	CAWSVRSFNEQYF
TRBV6-5	few	TRBD2	TRBJ2-7	TGTGCCACCCGACTAGCGGCCTACGAGCAGTACTTC	CATRLAAYEQYF
TRBV9	-	-	TRBJ2-5	TGTGCCAGCAGTCCCCCTGGGGACGGGGGTGGTCCCCAGTACTTC	CASSPPGDGGGPQYF
TRBV9	-	TRBD1	TRBJ2-3	TGTGCCAGCAGTCGACAGGGGGGCCCCTCAGATACGCAGTATTTT	CASSRQGGPSDTQYF
TRBV30	-	TRBD1	TRBJ1-2	TGTGCCTGGAGGACCGGGACAGGGGTCTATGGCTACACCTTC	CAWRTGTGVYGYTF
TRBV5-1	-	-	TRBJ2-7	TGCGCCAGCAGCCTGGGCCCCTTGGCGGACGAGCAGTACTTC	CASSLGPLADEQYF
TRBV19	-	TRBD1	TRBJ2-3	TGTGCCAGTAGTGGGACAGGAAGCACAGATACGCAGTATTTT	CASSGTGSTDTQYF
TRBV7-2	-	TRBD2	TRBJ2-3	TGTGCCAGCAGAAACGCGGGGGGCCCAAATACGCAGTATTTT	CASRNAGGPNTQYF
TRBV4-1	-	TRBD2	TRBJ2-7	TGCGCCAGCAGCCAAGTCCGCCGGGAGCGGGGGGCCGCCGAGCAGTACTTC	CASSQVRRERGAAEQYF
TRBV7-2	few	TRBD2	TRBJ2-7	TGTGCCAGCAGCTCCCACAATAGCGGGGTTTACGAGCAGTACTTC	CASSSHNSGVYEQYF
TRBV25-1	-	-	TRBJ2-7	TGTGCCAGCAGTGAAGGCACACGAGGATGGGAGCAGTACTTC	CASSEGTRGWEQYF
TRBV5-4	-	-	TRBJ2-2	TGTGCCAGCAGCCGGGACGACGGCGGGGAGCTGTTTTTT	CASSRDDGGELFF
TRBV29-1	-	-	TRBJ1-6	TGCAGCGCCCAGCCGGACAGAAATTCACCCCTCCACTTT	CSAQPDRNSPLHF